Sequencing of this T cell receptor (beta chain) was carried out in a study of CD4 T cells in relation to SARS-CoV-2 and coronaviruses. At the level of the study: TCR beta CDR3s were sequenced after approximately ten-day antigen culture of PBMCs. Negative control cultures got HIV-1 Nef peptides or no peptide.

Here immunoSEQ multiplex PCR was the method, and the copy in TCRdb shows in-frame clones only, minus some. Among about 17,000 clones listed, 70% to 80% were seen once. Germline CDR1 and CDR2: SQVTM and ANQGSEA. Between the trimmed V and J ends, which lost 8 bases and 0 bases, there was a span of 12 bases. This CDR3 comprises 13 residues. About this clone: Its specificity is unknown.

Before the COVID-19 pandemic, during about 2011-2019, CD4+ T cells were taken from unexposed donors. CD4+ T cells were isolated from the cells after 10 days of culture. Unexposed-donor CD4+ T cells were probed with SARS-CoV-2 S/N and four cold-coronavirus spikes, cells permitting. Half the medium was replaced with IL-2 medium on days 3 and 7. This TCR came from a human donor in good health. The chain recombines TRBV29-1 with TRBJ2-3, with D perhaps matching TRBD1 (6 bases). The sample comprised CD4+ T cells from PBMCs, cultured in vitro. The CDR3 sequence is CSTVTGSTDTQYF. The CDR3, as DNA: TGCAGCACTGTGACAGGCAGCACAGATACGCAGTATTTT.